The T cell receptor (beta chain) under discussion was sequenced for a study of beta chain features in type 1 diabetes. The germline V gene has CDR1 LNHNV and CDR2 YYDKDF (reference sequence). The CDR3 is 19 amino acids. V shed 1 base, J shed 7 bases, and the junction held 13 bases outside the gene matches. Of the isolated RNA, all was reverse transcribed, and so the sequenced material was expressed TCRB transcripts. Data came from immunoSEQ multiplex PCR; TCRdb stores just in-frame clones and leaves some out. The repertoire holds hundreds of thousands of clones, with around a sixth as singletons. The clonotype originates from a young woman in good health. The chain links TRBV15 to TRBJ2-4; 13 nucleotides line up with TRBD2. The sample comprised naive CD4+ T cells from blood. CDR3: CATSRVPSGLAGVVNIQYF. The CDR3 DNA is TGTGCCACCAGCAGAGTGCCCTCTGGACTAGCGGGAGTGGTGAACATTCAGTACTTC.